This paragraph covers one T cell receptor (beta chain) sequence. The source of the sample is a study of cytomegalovirus exposure and HLA in healthy donors. With V trimmed by 5 bases and J by 5 bases, 5 bases remained unmatched. This CDR3 contains 16 residues. The germline CDR1 and CDR2 sequences are KGHSH and LQKENI. The PCR used 60 Vbeta and 13 Jbeta primers. TCRdb's table, derived via immunoSEQ multiplex PCR, lists solely in-frame clones and lacks some. The repertoire table contains approximately 110,000 clones. The chain recombines TRBV18 with TRBJ2-5, with 16 bases aligning to TRBD2. The specimen sequenced was PBMCs. This receptor was obtained from a man between 18 and 35 years old in good health and CMV-seronegative. The CDR3 DNA is TGTGCCAGCTCATCGGGACTAGCGGGGGGGTCTGAGACCCAGTACTTC. It encodes CASSSGLAGGSETQYF.